These T cell receptor beta chains were read from a single sample in a study of response to subunit inactivated influenza vaccine. A single record per CDR3 protein comes from TCRdb applying MiXCR to the RT-PCR reads. The sample comprises approximately 490,000 distinct CDR3 sequences, approximately 7.2% of which are singletons, and under 15% rests with the top ten. Sequenced material: PBMCs from blood, taken less than 25 months after vaccination. The receptors come from a man aged 50 to 75 who received an inactivated influenza vaccine. Both conserved end residues are part of each CDR3. The D gene is left open where the match is weak. Size is omitted from some rows. Given values are once, few, many or a class for expanded clones.

j_call: TRBJ2-1
cdr3_length: 15
clone_size: many
v_call: TRBV20-1
d_call: -
cdr3_nt: TGCAGTGCTAGGGGAGCGTTGAGCTCCTACAATGAGCAGTTCTTC
cdr3_aa: CSARGALSSYNEQFF

j_call: TRBJ1-2
cdr3_length: 14
clone_size: -
v_call: TRBV9
d_call: TRBD1
cdr3_nt: TGTGCCAGCAGCGAATCGGGACAGCTCTATGGCTACACCTTC
cdr3_aa: CASSESGQLYGYTF

j_call: TRBJ2-1
cdr3_length: 16
clone_size: many
v_call: TRBV12-3/TRBV12-4
d_call: TRBD2
cdr3_nt: TGTGCCAGCAGGTCCGGGACTAGCGGGGTGGTAGTGGGGCAGTTCTTC
cdr3_aa: CASRSGTSGVVVGQFF

j_call: TRBJ2-5
cdr3_length: 13
clone_size: -
v_call: TRBV20-1
d_call: TRBD2
cdr3_nt: TGCAGTGAGGCGGGAGGGCCTTTTGAGACCCAGTACTTC
cdr3_aa: CSEAGGPFETQYF

j_call: TRBJ2-1
cdr3_length: 12
clone_size: many
v_call: TRBV5-8
d_call: -
cdr3_nt: TGTGCCAGCAGCCAGCGGGACAATGAGCAGTTCTTC
cdr3_aa: CASSQRDNEQFF

j_call: TRBJ2-5
cdr3_length: 16
clone_size: few
v_call: TRBV5-1
d_call: -
cdr3_nt: TGCGCCAGCAGCTTGTTGAGGGGAATTGAGGCGGAGACCCAGTACTTC
cdr3_aa: CASSLLRGIEAETQYF

j_call: TRBJ2-1
cdr3_length: 12
clone_size: -
v_call: TRBV7-9
d_call: -
cdr3_nt: TGTGACAGCAGCTTAGAAAGCGAGAAGCAGTTCTTC
cdr3_aa: CDSSLESEKQFF

j_call: TRBJ2-2
cdr3_length: 14
clone_size: many
v_call: TRBV6-5
d_call: -
cdr3_nt: TGTGCCAGCAGTTACTCGGGCTTGTCCGGGGAGCTGTTTTTT
cdr3_aa: CASSYSGLSGELFF

j_call: TRBJ2-3
cdr3_length: 14
clone_size: many
v_call: TRBV12-3/TRBV12-4
d_call: TRBD2
cdr3_nt: TGTGCCAGCAGTTCGGGGGGGTTCACAGATACGCAGTATTTT
cdr3_aa: CASSSGGFTDTQYF

j_call: TRBJ2-3
cdr3_length: 14
clone_size: many
v_call: TRBV4-1
d_call: TRBD2
cdr3_nt: TGCGCCAGCAGCCAAGCGGGGGGGGCAGATACGCAGTATTTT
cdr3_aa: CASSQAGGADTQYF

j_call: TRBJ2-1
cdr3_length: 13
clone_size: -
v_call: TRBV13
d_call: -
cdr3_nt: TGTGCCAGCTCCGTCCTCACCCACAATGAGCAGTTCTTC
cdr3_aa: CASSVLTHNEQFF

j_call: TRBJ2-3
cdr3_length: 11
clone_size: few
v_call: TRBV5-1
d_call: -
cdr3_nt: TGCGCCAGCAGGTCCTCCGATACGCAGTATTTT
cdr3_aa: CASRSSDTQYF

j_call: TRBJ2-7
cdr3_length: 13
clone_size: many
v_call: TRBV10-3
d_call: -
cdr3_nt: TGTGCCATCAGTGATCAGGGGATGCGGGAGCAGTACTTC
cdr3_aa: CAISDQGMREQYF

j_call: TRBJ2-3
cdr3_length: 13
clone_size: -
v_call: TRBV20-1
d_call: -
cdr3_nt: TGCAGTGCCCCCCGGGTGGACCCAGATACGCAGTATTTT
cdr3_aa: CSAPRVDPDTQYF